This T cell receptor beta chain comes out of a study of cytotoxic CD8 clonotypes in ibrutinib-treated CLL. Turning to the study itself: Response sampling occurred after a median 12 months of treatment (range 6 to 36).

Assay used: immunoSEQ multiplex PCR; TCRdb lists only in-frame clones, some missing. The sample lists under 200,000 clones; 81% were seen once. Concerning this clone: Its antigen is still unknown.

This CDR3 is built from 17 residues. V dropped 0 bases and J dropped 0 bases, with 12 bases sitting between them. Germline V lookup: CDR1 LGHNA, CDR2 YSLEER. General observations from the study: In comparison with age-matched healthy donors, baseline clonality was higher and tracked circulating CD8+ T-cell counts.

The specimen comprised PBMCs, sampled after 12 months of ibrutinib treatment. The receptor comes from a human donor with chronic lymphocytic leukemia. The rearrangement joins TRBV4-3 to TRBJ2-1; D is unclear. The CDR3 nucleotides are TGCGCCAGCAGCCAAGATGGGTCCCCCAGCTCCTACAATGAGCAGTTCTTC. Amino acids: CASSQDGSPSSYNEQFF.